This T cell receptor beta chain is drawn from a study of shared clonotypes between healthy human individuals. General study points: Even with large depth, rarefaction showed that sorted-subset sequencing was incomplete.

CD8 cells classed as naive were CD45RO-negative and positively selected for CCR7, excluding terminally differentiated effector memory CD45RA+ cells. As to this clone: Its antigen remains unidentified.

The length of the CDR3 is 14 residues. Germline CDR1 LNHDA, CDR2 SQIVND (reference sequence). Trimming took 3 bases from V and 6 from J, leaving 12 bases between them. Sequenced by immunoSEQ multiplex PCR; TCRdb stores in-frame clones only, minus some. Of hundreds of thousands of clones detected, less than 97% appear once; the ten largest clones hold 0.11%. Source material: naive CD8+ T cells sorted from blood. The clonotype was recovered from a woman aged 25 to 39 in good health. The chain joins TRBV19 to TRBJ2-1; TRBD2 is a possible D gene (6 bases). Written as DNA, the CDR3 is TGTGCCAGTAGTATTCCCCGGGAGTTCAATGAGCAGTTCTTC. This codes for CASSIPREFNEQFF.